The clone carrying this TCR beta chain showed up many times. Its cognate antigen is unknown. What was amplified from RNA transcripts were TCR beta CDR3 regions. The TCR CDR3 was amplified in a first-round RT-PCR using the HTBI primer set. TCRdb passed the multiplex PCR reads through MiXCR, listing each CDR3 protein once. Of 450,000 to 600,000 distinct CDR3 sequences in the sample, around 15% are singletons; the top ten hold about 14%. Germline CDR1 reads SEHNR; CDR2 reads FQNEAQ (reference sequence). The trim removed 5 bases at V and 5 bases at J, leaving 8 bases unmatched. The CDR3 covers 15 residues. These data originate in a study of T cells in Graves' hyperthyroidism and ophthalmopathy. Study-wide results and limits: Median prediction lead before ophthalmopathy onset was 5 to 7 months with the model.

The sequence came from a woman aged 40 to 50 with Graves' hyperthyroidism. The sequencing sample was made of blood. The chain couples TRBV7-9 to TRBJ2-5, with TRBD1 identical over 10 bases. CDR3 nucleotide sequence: TGTGCCAGCAGCCTCTCCGGGACAGGGGACGAGACCCAGTACTTC. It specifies CASSLSGTGDETQYF.